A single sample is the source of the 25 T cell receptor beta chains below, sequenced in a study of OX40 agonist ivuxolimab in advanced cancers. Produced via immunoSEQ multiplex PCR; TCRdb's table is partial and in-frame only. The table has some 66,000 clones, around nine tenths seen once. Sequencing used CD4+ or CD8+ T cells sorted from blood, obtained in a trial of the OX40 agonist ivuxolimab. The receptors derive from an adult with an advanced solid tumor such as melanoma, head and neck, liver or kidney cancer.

The CDR3 region is CASSLGTSGSYEQYF. For the CDR3, the DNA is TGTGCCAGCAGCCTCGGGACTAGCGGGAGTTACGAGCAGTACTTC. V gene TRBV7-6 combines with J gene TRBJ2-7; 14 bases fit TRBD2. V was pared by 5 bases and J by 4 bases, with 4 bases of the junction left unmatched. Germline V lookup: CDR1 SGHVS, CDR2 FNYEAQ. This CDR3 comprises 15 residues.

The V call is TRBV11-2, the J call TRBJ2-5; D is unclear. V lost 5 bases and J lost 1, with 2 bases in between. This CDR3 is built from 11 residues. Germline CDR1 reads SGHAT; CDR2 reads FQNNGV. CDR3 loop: CASSLQETQYF. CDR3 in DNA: TGTGCCAGCAGCCTCCAAGAGACCCAGTACTTC.

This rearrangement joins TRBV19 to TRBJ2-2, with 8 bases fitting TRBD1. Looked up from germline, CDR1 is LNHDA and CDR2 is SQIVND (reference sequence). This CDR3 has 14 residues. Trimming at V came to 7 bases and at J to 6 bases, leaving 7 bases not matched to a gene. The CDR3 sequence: CASKPQGAPGELFF. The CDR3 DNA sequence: TGTGCCAGTAAACCGCAGGGGGCACCCGGGGAGCTGTTTTTT.

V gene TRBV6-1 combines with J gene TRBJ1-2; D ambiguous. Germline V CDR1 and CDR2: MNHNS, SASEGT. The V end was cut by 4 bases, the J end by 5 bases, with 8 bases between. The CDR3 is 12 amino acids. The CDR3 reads CASSAGQYGYTF. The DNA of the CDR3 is TGTGCCAGCAGTGCCGGGCAGTATGGCTACACCTTC.

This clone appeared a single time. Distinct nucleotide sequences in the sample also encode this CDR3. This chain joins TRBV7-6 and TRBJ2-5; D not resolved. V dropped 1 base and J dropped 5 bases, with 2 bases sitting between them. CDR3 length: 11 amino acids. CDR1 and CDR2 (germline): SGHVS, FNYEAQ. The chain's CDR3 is CASSLVETQYF. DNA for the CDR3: TGTGCCAGCAGCTTAGTGGAGACCCAGTACTTC.

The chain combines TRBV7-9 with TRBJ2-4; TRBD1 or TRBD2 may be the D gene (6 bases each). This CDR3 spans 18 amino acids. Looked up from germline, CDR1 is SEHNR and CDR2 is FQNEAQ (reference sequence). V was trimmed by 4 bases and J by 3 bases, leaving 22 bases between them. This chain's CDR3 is CASSSIRGVSSGKNIQYF. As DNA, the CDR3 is TGTGCCAGCAGCTCCATTAGGGGGGTTAGTTCCGGCAAAAACATTCAGTACTTC.

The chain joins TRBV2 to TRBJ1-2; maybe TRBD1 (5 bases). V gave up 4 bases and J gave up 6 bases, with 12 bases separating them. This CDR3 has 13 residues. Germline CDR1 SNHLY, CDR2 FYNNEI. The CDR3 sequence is CASSAGTGHGYTF. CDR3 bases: TGTGCCAGCAGTGCCGGGACTGGGCATGGCTACACCTTC.

The CDR3 spells CASSPTPNYGYTF. Written as DNA, the CDR3 is TGTGCCAGCTCACCAACACCCAACTATGGCTACACCTTC. The V call is TRBV18, the J call TRBJ1-2; unclear D gene. Germline-derived CDR1 and CDR2 are KGHSH and LQKENI. V shed 2 bases and J shed 2 bases, with 6 bases lying between them. This CDR3 spans 13 amino acids. The full variable domain, its missing parts supplied by reference TRBV18 and TRBJ1-2, is NAGVMQNPRHLVRRRGQEARLRCSPMKGHSHVYWYRQLPEEGLKFMVYLQKENIIDESGMPKERFSAEFPKEGPSILRIQQVVRGDSAAYFCASSPTPNYGYTFGSGTRLTVV.

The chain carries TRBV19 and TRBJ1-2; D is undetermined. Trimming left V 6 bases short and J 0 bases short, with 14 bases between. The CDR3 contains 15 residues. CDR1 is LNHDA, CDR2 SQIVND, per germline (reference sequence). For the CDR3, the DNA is TGTGCCAGTAGCCGAACCCCCGCGACTAACTATGGCTACACCTTC. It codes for CASSRTPATNYGYTF.

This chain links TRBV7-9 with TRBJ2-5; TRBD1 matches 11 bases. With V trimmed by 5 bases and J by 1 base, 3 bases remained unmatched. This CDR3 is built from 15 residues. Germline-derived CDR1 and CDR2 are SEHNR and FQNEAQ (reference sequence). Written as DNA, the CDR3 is TGTGCCAGCAGCGGAGGGACAGGGGGCCAAGAGACCCAGTACTTC. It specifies CASSGGTGGQETQYF.

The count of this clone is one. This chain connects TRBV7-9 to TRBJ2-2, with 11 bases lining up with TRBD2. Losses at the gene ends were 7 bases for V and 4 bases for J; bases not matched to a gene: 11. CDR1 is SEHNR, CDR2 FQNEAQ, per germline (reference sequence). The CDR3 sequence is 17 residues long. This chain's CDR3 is CASNPGGLAGGTGELFF. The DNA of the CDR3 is TGTGCCAGCAACCCGGGTGGGCTAGCGGGAGGCACCGGGGAGCTGTTTTTT.

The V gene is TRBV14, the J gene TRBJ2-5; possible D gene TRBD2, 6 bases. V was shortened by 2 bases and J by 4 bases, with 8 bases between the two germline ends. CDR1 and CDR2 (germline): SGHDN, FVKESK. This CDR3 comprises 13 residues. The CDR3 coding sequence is TGTGCCAGCAGCCAATCGGGAGCAGAGACCCAGTACTTC. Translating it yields CASSQSGAETQYF.

The CDR3 DNA reads TGTGCCAGCAGCGTAGACCCGGGACAGATCAGCGAGCAGTACTTC. It specifies CASSVDPGQISEQYF. V gene TRBV9 combines with J gene TRBJ2-7, with TRBD1 identical over 7 bases. The junction had 9 bases not matched to a gene; V was cut back by 0 bases and J by 6 bases. The CDR3 consists of 15 residues. The V gene's germline CDR1 is SGDLS and CDR2 YYNGEE.

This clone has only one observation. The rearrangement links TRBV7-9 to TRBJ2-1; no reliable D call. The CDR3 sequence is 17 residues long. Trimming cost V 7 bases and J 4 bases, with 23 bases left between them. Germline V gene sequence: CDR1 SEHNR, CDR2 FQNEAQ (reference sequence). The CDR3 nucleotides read TGTGCCAGCAACTCCCAGAGGAGCGCAGCCAGGTACAATGAGCAGTTCTTC. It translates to CASNSQRSAARYNEQFF.

CDR3 residues: CASGFSGSGQETQYF. CDR3 bases: TGTGCTAGTGGTTTTAGCGGGAGTGGCCAAGAGACCCAGTACTTC. The V and J genes are TRBV12-5 and TRBJ2-5; 9 bases fit TRBD2. The V and J ends lost 3 bases and 1 base, in that order; junction bases with no gene match: 3. From germline, CDR1 is LGHNT and CDR2 FRNRAP. This CDR3 comprises 15 residues.

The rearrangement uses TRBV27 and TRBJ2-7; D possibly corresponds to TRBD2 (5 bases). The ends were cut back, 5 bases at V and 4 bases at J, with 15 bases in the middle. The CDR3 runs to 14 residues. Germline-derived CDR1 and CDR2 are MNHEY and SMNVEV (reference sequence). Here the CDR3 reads CASSPRGVVYEQYF. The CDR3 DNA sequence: TGTGCCAGCAGTCCCCGGGGAGTCGTTTACGAGCAGTACTTC.

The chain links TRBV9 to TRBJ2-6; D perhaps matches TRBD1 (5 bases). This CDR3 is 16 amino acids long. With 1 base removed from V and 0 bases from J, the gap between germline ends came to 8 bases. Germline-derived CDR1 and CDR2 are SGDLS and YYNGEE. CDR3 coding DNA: TGTGCCAGCAGCGTATTGACAGCCTCTGGGGCCAACGTCCTGACTTTC. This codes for CASSVLTASGANVLTF.

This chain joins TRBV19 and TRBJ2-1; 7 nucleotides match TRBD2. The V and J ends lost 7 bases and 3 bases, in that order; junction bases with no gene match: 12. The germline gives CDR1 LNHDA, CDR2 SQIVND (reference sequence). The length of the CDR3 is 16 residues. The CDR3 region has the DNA TGTGCCAGTACCCCAGGTCGGACTAGAGGCTACAATGAGCAGTTCTTC. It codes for CASTPGRTRGYNEQFF.

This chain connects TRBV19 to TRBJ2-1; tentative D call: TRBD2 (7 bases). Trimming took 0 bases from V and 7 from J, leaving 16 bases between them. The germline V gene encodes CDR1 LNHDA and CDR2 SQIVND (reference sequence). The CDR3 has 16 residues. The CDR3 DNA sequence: TGTGCCAGTAGTATAGAAAAGGGGGGGGGCCGGAATGAGCAGTTCTTC. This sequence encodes CASSIEKGGGRNEQFF.

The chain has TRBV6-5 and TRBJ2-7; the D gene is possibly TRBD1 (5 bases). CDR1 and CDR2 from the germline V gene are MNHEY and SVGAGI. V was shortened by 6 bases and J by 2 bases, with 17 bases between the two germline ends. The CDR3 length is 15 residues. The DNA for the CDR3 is TGTGCCAGCAGCTCCCGCAGGGAACTCCCCTACGAGCAGTACTTC. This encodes CASSSRRELPYEQYF.

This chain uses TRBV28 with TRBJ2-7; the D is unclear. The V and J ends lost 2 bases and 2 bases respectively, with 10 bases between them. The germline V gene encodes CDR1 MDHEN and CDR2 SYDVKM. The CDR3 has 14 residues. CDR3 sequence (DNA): TGTGCCAGCAGTTTACAAGTGATAACCTACGAGCAGTACTTC. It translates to CASSLQVITYEQYF.

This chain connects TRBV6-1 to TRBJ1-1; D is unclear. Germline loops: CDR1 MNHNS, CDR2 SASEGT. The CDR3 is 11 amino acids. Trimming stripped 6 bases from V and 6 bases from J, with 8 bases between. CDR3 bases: TGTGCCAGCAGCCGGGCCGCTGAAGCTTTCTTT. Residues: CASSRAAEAFF.

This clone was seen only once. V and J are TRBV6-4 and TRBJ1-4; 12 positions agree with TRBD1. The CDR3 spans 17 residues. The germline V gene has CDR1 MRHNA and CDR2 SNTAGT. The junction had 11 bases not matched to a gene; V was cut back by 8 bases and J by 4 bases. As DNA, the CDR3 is TGTGCCAGCGACTTAACGGGACAGGGGGCTTGTAATGAAAAACTGTTTTTT. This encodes CASDLTGQGACNEKLFF.

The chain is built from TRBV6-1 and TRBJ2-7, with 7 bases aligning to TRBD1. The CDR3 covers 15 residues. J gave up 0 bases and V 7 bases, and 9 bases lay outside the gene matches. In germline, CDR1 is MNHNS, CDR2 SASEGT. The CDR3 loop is CASNPSGTASYEQYF. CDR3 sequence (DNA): TGTGCCAGCAACCCCTCTGGGACAGCCTCCTACGAGCAGTACTTC.

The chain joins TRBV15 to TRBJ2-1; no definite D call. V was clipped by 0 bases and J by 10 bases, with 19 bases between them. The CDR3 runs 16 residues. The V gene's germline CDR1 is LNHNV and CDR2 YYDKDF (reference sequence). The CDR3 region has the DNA TGTGCCACCAGCAGAGATCGCCCAAACCCTTCGAGGGAGCAGTTCTTC. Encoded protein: CATSRDRPNPSREQFF.